This T cell receptor (beta chain) was obtained from a study of shared clonotypes between healthy human individuals. An approximately 200 ng quantity of DNA, tens of thousands of T cell genomes, went into the sorted-subset replicate PCRs. Measured with immunoSEQ multiplex PCR; TCRdb has only the in-frame clones, and not every one. The sample holds 950,000 to 1,300,000 clones, roughly 75% seen once. A word on this clone: The antigen is undetermined.

Germline V gene sequence: CDR1 PRHDT, CDR2 FYEKMQ (reference sequence). V lost 10 bases and J lost 5, with 14 bases in between. The CDR3 totals 12 residues. Whole-study results and caveats: Generally, estimated richness proved larger in naive subsets than it did in memory subsets.

The clonotype originates from a young man in good health. Sample: memory CD4+ T cells sorted from blood. Documented subset: CD45RA-negative fraction. This sequence joins TRBV13 and TRBJ1-2; D gene unclear. CDR3 in amino acids: CATRRDRYGYTF. The CDR3 coding sequence is TGTGCCACCCGGCGCGATAGATATGGCTACACCTTC.